A selection of T cell receptor beta chains follows, all from one sample in a study of blood T cell repertoires in COVID-19. Assay: immunoSEQ multiplex PCR; the TCRdb copy retains only in-frame clones and omits some. The sample has some 64,000 clones, approximately 79% seen once; the top ten hold about 6%. Sequencing was done on a sample of peripheral blood. Source of these receptors: an older woman with acute or convalescent COVID-19. Both conserved end residues are part of each CDR3.

CDR3 protein	J gene	V gene
CASSPLQGGQPQHF	TRBJ1-5	TRBV16
CASSQGLAGYNEQFF	TRBJ2-1	TRBV2
CASSQDGGAGYGYTF	TRBJ1-2	TRBV3-1/TRBV3-2
CASSVRTGRENYGYTF	TRBJ1-2	TRBV5-8
CAISESLDEQYF	TRBJ2-7	TRBV10-3
CASGESEAFF	TRBJ1-1	TRBV6-5
CASSPGAANNEQFF	TRBJ2-1	TRBV18
CASRDLPGEWAEAFF	TRBJ1-1	TRBV6-5
CATSRDRVGGELFF	TRBJ2-2	TRBV15
CASSLGAGLSTDTQYF	TRBJ2-3	TRBV7-2
CASSQDRGNYEQYF	TRBJ2-7	TRBV4-3
CATMGGYYGYTF	TRBJ1-2	TRBV19
CASTYMGGDTQYF	TRBJ2-3	TRBV27
CASSPPQQPQHF	TRBJ1-5	TRBV18
CASSPGQGVNSPLHF	TRBJ1-6	TRBV28
CASSLTRGNSPLHF	TRBJ1-6	TRBV7-2
CASSRGLPGNTIYF	TRBJ1-3	TRBV7-2
CASSYGAATNEKLFF	TRBJ1-4	TRBV6-2/TRBV6-3
CASSLGEAAPSYTF	TRBJ1-2	TRBV7-9
CASSQTSKYGGELFF	TRBJ2-2	TRBV3-1/TRBV3-2
CASSDLRGTNYNEQFF	TRBJ2-1	TRBV5-4
CASSFSSGASYNEQFF	TRBJ2-1	TRBV7-2
CASSPFFGGMRGNEQYF	TRBJ2-7	TRBV13
CASSLKLGGTSGANVLTF	TRBJ2-6	TRBV7-3
CASSDLDRDYEQYF	TRBJ2-7	TRBV25-1
CASGSGSATNEKLFF	TRBJ1-4	TRBV6-5
CASSEHPATEAFF	TRBJ1-1	TRBV7-2
CASSTGTSAPEAFF	TRBJ1-1	TRBV6-6
CASSPRLTGSTDTQYF	TRBJ2-3	TRBV18
CASSSDRERTEAFF	TRBJ1-1	TRBV5-4
CASSHGTGAGELFF	TRBJ2-2	TRBV4-3
CASSPRGGQGAGELFF	TRBJ2-2	TRBV5-1
CASSQDSRLNYGYTF	TRBJ1-2	TRBV7-2
CASSYRATNEKLFF	TRBJ1-4	TRBV6-2/TRBV6-3
CASSQARGTVQETQYF	TRBJ2-5	TRBV4-2
CASSPNTGYRSGTEAFF	TRBJ1-1	TRBV5-1
CSVERGGYNEQFF	TRBJ2-1	TRBV29-1
CASSLGTGKGNQPQHF	TRBJ1-5	TRBV5-1
CASSPTVLYSYEQYF	TRBJ2-7	TRBV7-2
CASSLMGGVNTEAFF	TRBJ1-1	TRBV5-1
CASGSGTGGSGYTF	TRBJ1-2	TRBV5-1
CASSLDRGKGEQYF	TRBJ2-7	TRBV5-1
CASSPTAGGSFF	TRBJ2-1	TRBV3-1/TRBV3-2
CASSPRTSGGLEQFF	TRBJ2-1	TRBV7-6
CASSLFGGGEETQYF	TRBJ2-5	TRBV7-3
CSVGDRTYEQYF	TRBJ2-7	TRBV29-1
CSVRARTEDTQYF	TRBJ2-3	TRBV29-1
CASSSRLAGVGETQYF	TRBJ2-5	TRBV19